This T cell receptor beta chain appears in the sequencing data of a study of shared clonotypes between healthy human individuals. Study details: Each donor contributed plates that comprised three CD4 naive, three CD4 memory, two CD8 naive and one CD8 memory. Study outcomes and limitations: As a rule, naive subsets had a larger estimated richness than memory subsets.

Only in-frame clones appear in the TCRdb table, and some are missing; sequencing was by immunoSEQ multiplex PCR. The sample records approximately 2.4 million clones, about 94% being singletons. Concerning this clone itself: The antigen is undetermined.

Sequenced input: naive CD4+ T cells sorted from blood. Subset described: CD45RA+ positively selected. The receptor comes from a man aged 18 to 29 in good health.

CDR3 in amino acids: CASSSTGVGYTF. DNA for the CDR3: TGTGCCAGCAGCTCGACAGGGGTAGGCTACACCTTC. This sequence joins TRBV5-5 and TRBJ1-2, with 8 bases lining up with TRBD1. CDR3 size: 12 residues. Germline values: CDR1 SGHKS, CDR2 YYEKEE (reference sequence). J lost 8 bases, V lost 3 bases, and 3 bases had no gene match.